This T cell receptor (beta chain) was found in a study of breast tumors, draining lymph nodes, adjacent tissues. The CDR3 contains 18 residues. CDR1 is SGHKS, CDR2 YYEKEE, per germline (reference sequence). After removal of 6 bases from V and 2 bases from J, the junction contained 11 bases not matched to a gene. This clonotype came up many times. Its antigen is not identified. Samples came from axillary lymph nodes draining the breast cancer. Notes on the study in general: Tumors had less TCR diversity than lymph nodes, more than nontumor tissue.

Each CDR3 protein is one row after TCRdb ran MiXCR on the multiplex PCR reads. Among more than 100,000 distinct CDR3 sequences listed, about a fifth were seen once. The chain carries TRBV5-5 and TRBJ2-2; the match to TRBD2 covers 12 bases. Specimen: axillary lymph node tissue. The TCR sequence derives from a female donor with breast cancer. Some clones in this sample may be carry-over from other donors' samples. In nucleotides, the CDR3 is TGTGCCAGCACCCTTCTAGCGGGAGGGCTCAGTAACACCGGGGAGCTGTTTTTT. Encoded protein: CASTLLAGGLSNTGELFF.